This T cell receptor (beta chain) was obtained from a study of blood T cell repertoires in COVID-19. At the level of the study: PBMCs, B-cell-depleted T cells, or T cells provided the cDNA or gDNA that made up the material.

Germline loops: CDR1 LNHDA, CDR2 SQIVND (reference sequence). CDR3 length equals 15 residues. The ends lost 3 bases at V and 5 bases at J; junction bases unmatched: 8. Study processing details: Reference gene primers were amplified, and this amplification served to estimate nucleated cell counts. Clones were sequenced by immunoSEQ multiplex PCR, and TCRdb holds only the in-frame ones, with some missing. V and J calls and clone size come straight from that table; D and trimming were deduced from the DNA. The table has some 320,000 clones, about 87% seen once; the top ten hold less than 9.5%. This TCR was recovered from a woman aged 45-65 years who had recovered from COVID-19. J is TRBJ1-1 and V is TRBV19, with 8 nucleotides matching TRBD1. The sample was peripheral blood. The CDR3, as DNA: TGTGCCAGTAGTATGGGAGACAGGGGATATACTGAAGCTTTCTTT. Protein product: CASSMGDRGYTEAFF.